Shown below are 23 T cell receptor beta chains from a single sample sequenced in a study of identical twins' blood T cells. TCRdb independently ran MiXCR on the 5' RACE reads; one entry per CDR3 protein. The profile shows roughly 380,000 distinct CDR3 sequences, approximately 30% of them singletons. Source material: PBMCs. Receptors originate from a woman between 18 and 55 years old in good health.

This clonotype was counted only a few times. The CDR3 sequence is CASSPTGGTGGYTF. CDR3 sequence (DNA): TGTGCCAGCTCACCGACAGGAGGGACTGGTGGCTACACCTTC. This chain uses TRBV18 with TRBJ1-2, with a weak D call TRBD1 (6 bases). The CDR3 spans 14 residues. With 3 bases removed from V and 7 bases from J, the gap between germline ends came to 15 bases. Per germline, CDR1 KGHSH and CDR2 LQKENI.

A few counts support this clonotype. The V call is TRBV12-3 or TRBV12-4, the J call TRBJ1-1; D might be TRBD1 (5 bases). V was trimmed by 5 bases and J by 4 bases, leaving 14 bases between them. The CDR3 loop spans 14 amino acids. CDR3 coding DNA: TGTGCCAGCAGTCGCGGCTATGGGGGCACTGAAGCTTTCTTT. It translates to CASSRGYGGTEAFF.

In regard to this clonotype: This may arise from a read error, as a much more abundant clone is one base away. V gene TRBV29-1 combines with J gene TRBJ1-1, with D unclear. Germline assignment: CDR1 SQVTM and CDR2 ANQGSEA. CDR3 length equals 13 residues. CDR3 sequence: CSVTRGLNTEVFF. CDR3 coding DNA: TGCAGCGTCACTCGGGGATTGAACACTGAAGTTTTCTTT.

In this sample, this clonotype turned up once. A clone one base away is much larger, so this may be a read error. J is TRBJ1-1 and V is TRBV10-3; tentative D call: TRBD1 (5 bases). Germline values: CDR1 ENHRY, CDR2 SYGVKD. CDR3 length: 16 amino acids. Deletions cut 0 bases from V and 1 base from J, with 12 bases between. The DNA for the CDR3 is TGTGCCATCAGTGAGTCGGAGGGGTTAGGGAACACTGAAGCTTTCTTT. This sequence encodes CAISESEGLGNTEAFF.

This clonotype has a handful of counts. The genes are TRBV19 and TRBJ2-5; D ambiguous. The CDR3 is made up of 14 amino acids. Germline CDR1 and CDR2: LNHDA and SQIVND (reference sequence). Deletions cut 2 bases from V and 3 bases from J, with 10 bases between. DNA for the CDR3: TGTGCCAGTAGTATACGAGGATCCGAAGAGACCCAGTACTTC. This codes for CASSIRGSEETQYF.

A few counts support this clonotype. The V call is TRBV6-1, the J call TRBJ2-2, with 8 bases lining up with TRBD2. Germline V gene data show CDR1 as MNHNS and CDR2 as SASEGT. The CDR3 runs to 14 residues. The J segment lost 5 bases and the V segment lost 10 bases, leaving 9 bases of the junction unmatched. As DNA, the CDR3 is TGTGCCACCCTCTACGGGAGGGAGACCGGGGAGCTGTTTTTT. Its translation is CATLYGRETGELFF.

In this sample, this clonotype turned up a few times. The rearrangement links TRBV2 to TRBJ1-2, with TRBD1 matching over 7 bases. CDR1 SNHLY and CDR2 FYNNEI come from the germline V gene. The CDR3 is 13 residues long. J was trimmed by 2 bases and V by 10 bases; bases with no gene match: 7. The CDR3 coding sequence is TGTGCCACACCGGGACAGAGAAACTATGGCTACACCTTC. This gives the protein CATPGQRNYGYTF.

This sequence joins TRBV18 and TRBJ2-7, with TRBD2 matching over 8 bases. The germline V gene encodes CDR1 KGHSH and CDR2 LQKENI. V lost 2 bases, J lost 3 bases, and 6 bases stayed unmatched. The CDR3 is 15 residues long. CDR3 region: CASSPGTSTFYEQYF. CDR3 bases: TGTGCCAGCTCACCAGGGACTAGTACATTCTACGAGCAGTACTTC.

This clonotype was recorded many times. The chain couples TRBV29-1 to TRBJ1-2; 7 positions match TRBD1. Germline CDR1 and CDR2: SQVTM and ANQGSEA. The CDR3 is 11 amino acids. After removal of 6 bases from V and 4 bases from J, the junction contained 2 bases not matched to a gene. The CDR3, as DNA: TGCAGCGTGACAGGGTTCTATGGCTACACCTTC. Protein: CSVTGFYGYTF.

The rearrangement uses TRBV7-9 and TRBJ1-6; D unresolved. The CDR3 covers 11 residues. Per the germline V gene, CDR1 is SEHNR and CDR2 is FQNEAQ (reference sequence). The germline V and J ends were trimmed by 7 bases and 14 bases, with 12 bases remaining between them. The CDR3 loop is CASKRIQTLHF. The CDR3 DNA reads TGTGCCAGCAAACGGATTCAAACCCTCCACTTT.

This clonotype was detected many times. The rearrangement uses TRBV12-3 or TRBV12-4 and TRBJ2-2; D gene uncertain. This CDR3 is built from 14 residues. With 1 base removed from V and 4 bases from J, the gap between germline ends came to 7 bases. In DNA, the CDR3 is TGTGCCAGCAGTTTAGAGGATCGCACCGGGGAGCTGTTTTTT. This gives the protein CASSLEDRTGELFF.

On this clonotype itself: Being one base from a much bigger clone, this may be a read error. The chain is built from TRBV6-6 and TRBJ1-2, with a weak D call TRBD1 (6 bases). Per the germline V gene, CDR1 is MNHNY and CDR2 is SVGAGI (reference sequence). The CDR3 runs 14 residues. V was cut by 6 bases and J by 0 bases, with 11 bases left in between. CDR3 DNA sequence: TGTGCCAGCAGAAGGGACATGACTAACTATGGCTACACCTTC. This encodes CASRRDMTNYGYTF.

The chain employs TRBV29-1 and TRBJ1-2; TRBD1 might be the D (6 bases). This CDR3 has 13 amino acids. Looked up from germline, CDR1 is SQVTM and CDR2 is ANQGSEA. Trimming took off 0 bases at V and 7 bases at J, with 12 bases between the two ends. CDR3 nucleotides: TGCAGCGTTGAAGATCAGGGGCGGGGTGGCTACACCTTC. Translating it yields CSVEDQGRGGYTF.

Turning to this clonotype: At one of its ends the junction is not consistent with the germline gene, which may arise from a read error. This chain links TRBV6-5 with TRBJ2-1, with D possibly being TRBD1 (6 bases). Germline V gives CDR1 MNHEY, CDR2 SVGAGI. This CDR3 contains 15 residues. The CDR3 protein is CASSYGQIPYSEQFF. The DNA for the CDR3 is TGTGCCAGTAGCTACGGACAGATCCCTTACAGTGAGCAGTTCTTC.

V usage is TRBV29-1 and J usage is TRBJ2-3; 7 positions agree with TRBD1. CDR1 SQVTM and CDR2 ANQGSEA come from the germline V gene. There are 11 residues in the CDR3. V gave up 7 bases and J gave up 11 bases; unmatched junction bases: 9. In DNA form, the CDR3 reads TGCAGCGGCATGACAGGGTATAAGCAGTATTTT. The encoded protein is CSGMTGYKQYF.

This clonotype appeared a few times. The chain couples TRBV7-9 to TRBJ1-1; perhaps TRBD1 as D (5 bases). The V gene's germline CDR1 is SEHNR and CDR2 FQNEAQ (reference sequence). CDR3 length: 15 amino acids. The ends were cut back, 1 base at V and 1 base at J, with 10 bases in the middle. For the CDR3, the DNA is TGTGCCAGCAGCTTAGTCAAGGGGAAGAACACTGAAGCTTTCTTT. Translated, it gives CASSLVKGKNTEAFF.

This chain uses TRBV9 with TRBJ2-5; D is ambiguous. The CDR3 loop spans 14 amino acids. Trimming left V 2 bases short and J 4 bases short, with 12 bases between. Germline CDR1 SGDLS, CDR2 YYNGEE. The CDR3: CASSVLSQGETQYF. CDR3 nucleotide sequence: TGTGCCAGCAGCGTCCTCTCTCAAGGAGAGACCCAGTACTTC.

This clonotype was seen more than once but under ten times. The chain recombines TRBV12-3 or TRBV12-4 with TRBJ1-3; D gene ambiguous. The V and J ends lost 3 bases and 8 bases respectively, with 14 bases between them. The CDR3 contains 14 residues. DNA for the CDR3: TGTGCCAGCAGTTTCACGCGGGGTACGGACACCATATATTTT. This sequence encodes CASSFTRGTDTIYF.

The gene calls are TRBV6-9 and TRBJ1-5, with a weak D call TRBD1 (5 bases). The germline gives CDR1 MNHGY, CDR2 SVAAGI. Trimming shortened V by 4 bases and J by 7 bases, and 20 bases separated the two germline ends. CDR3 size: 16 residues. The CDR3 is CASSCPRDVWEQPQHF. In DNA, the CDR3 is TGTGCCAGCAGTTGCCCCCGGGACGTTTGGGAACAGCCCCAGCATTTT.

This clonotype was seen a few times. The V call is TRBV25-1, the J call TRBJ2-1; TRBD2 is a possible D gene (6 bases). Germline V gene data show CDR1 as MGHDK and CDR2 as SYGVNS. The CDR3 contains 15 residues. V dropped 1 base and J dropped 15 bases, with 22 bases sitting between them. The CDR3 is CASSEWKPGAEVLFF. As DNA, the CDR3 is TGTGCCAGCAGTGAATGGAAACCGGGAGCTGAAGTTCTGTTCTTC.

This clonotype was picked up a small number of times. The chain carries TRBV6-1 and TRBJ1-6; possibly TRBD1 for D (5 bases). Trimming stripped 3 bases from V and 8 bases from J, with 20 bases between. This CDR3 has 17 residues. Germline V gives CDR1 MNHNS, CDR2 SASEGT. Written as DNA, the CDR3 is TGTGCCAGCAGTGATACCCGCCGGGGCGCTACCTATTCACCCCTCCACTTT. It encodes CASSDTRRGATYSPLHF.

This chain joins TRBV20-1 and TRBJ1-2; no clear D gene. The V end was cut by 0 bases, the J end by 0 bases, with 11 bases between. Per germline, CDR1 DFQATT and CDR2 SNEGSKA (reference sequence). The CDR3 spans 15 residues. In DNA form, the CDR3 reads TGCAGTGCTAGAGATTCGACGGTCGCTAACTATGGCTACACCTTC. The encoded protein is CSARDSTVANYGYTF.

This clonotype was counted only a few times. The chain couples TRBV18 to TRBJ1-1; D is ambiguous. The CDR3 runs 14 residues. V was clipped by 2 bases and J by 1 base, with 8 bases between them. Looked up from germline, CDR1 is KGHSH and CDR2 is LQKENI. The CDR3: CASSPTSGNTEAFF. Here the CDR3 DNA reads TGTGCCAGCTCACCAACTTCGGGGAACACTGAAGCTTTCTTT.